This entry concerns a single T cell receptor (beta chain). The antigen remains undetermined. The sample originates from a study of blood T cells in healthy people across ages. General study results and limits: Using unsorted PBMCs precluded a conclusive naive versus antigen-experienced comparison. Long-lived donors carried more naive CD4+ cells and greater diversity than aged donors. The recorded TCR beta diversity per million T cells decreased in a roughly linear manner with age.

For the second PCR, which ran for roughly 6 to 12 cycles, a sample-barcoded 5' primer and a J-beta primer mix were used. A template-switch adaptor with 12 random nucleotides tagged each cDNA molecule. MiXCR was run by TCRdb on the 5' RACE reads, yielding one entry per CDR3 protein. This sample has 650,000 to 700,000 distinct CDR3 sequences, with approximately 52% found just once. The germline V and J ends were trimmed by 6 bases and 4 bases, with 16 bases remaining between them. The CDR3 sequence is 15 residues long. Germline CDR1 reads ENHRY; CDR2 reads SYGVKD. The sample consisted of blood. The chain links TRBV10-3 to TRBJ2-1; D not certain. The TCR originated in a woman aged 80 or over in good health. CDR3 coding DNA: TGTGCCATCAGCAACTTGGGCGCCAGATACAATGAGCAGTTCTTC. Amino acid sequence: CAISNLGARYNEQFF.